Listed below are T cell receptor beta chains from one sample, sequenced in a study of control samples from healthy donors and cancer patients. The data were produced by immunoSEQ multiplex PCR, yet TCRdb's version contains in-frame clones alone and is incomplete. The table lists approximately 69,000 clones, about 92% of them singletons. The sequenced material came from PBMCs. The receptors here all came from a man between 60 and 75 years old with colorectal cancer. CDR3s include the opening cysteine and the closing phenylalanine or tryptophan. Fields, in order: J gene, V gene, D gene, clone size, CDR3 DNA, CDR3 protein. D genes are given only for firm matches. Size is omitted from some rows. Given values are once, few, many or a class for expanded clones.

J: TRBJ1-2; V: TRBV3-1/TRBV3-2; D: .; size: .; DNA: TGTGCCAGCAGCCAAGATCGAGGACAACCCTATGGCTACACCTTC; CDR3: CASSQDRGQPYGYTF
J: TRBJ2-2; V: TRBV6-5; D: .; size: few; DNA: TGTGCCAGCAGTTACCAGGTGACACTGAACACCGGGGAGCTGTTTTTT; CDR3: CASSYQVTLNTGELFF
J: TRBJ2-1; V: TRBV4-3; D: TRBD2; size: .; DNA: TGCGCCAGCGGCGGGGGTTATGAGCAGTTCTTC; CDR3: CASGGGYEQFF
J: TRBJ1-6; V: TRBV9; D: .; size: .; DNA: TGTGCCAGCAGCGTAGAGGGGCGTGGGGGGGCCCTCCACTTT; CDR3: CASSVEGRGGALHF
J: TRBJ1-5; V: TRBV5-6; D: TRBD1; size: .; DNA: TGTGCCAGCAGCCGGACAGGGACCAATCAGCCCCAGCATTTT; CDR3: CASSRTGTNQPQHF
J: TRBJ1-1; V: TRBV11-2; D: .; size: .; DNA: TGTGCCAGCAGCTTAGGGACCACGGACCCGAACACTGAAGCTTTCTTT; CDR3: CASSLGTTDPNTEAFF
J: TRBJ1-1; V: TRBV4-1; D: TRBD1; size: .; DNA: TGCGCCAGCAGCCCGGGACAGCTACGGGAAGCTTTCTTT; CDR3: CASSPGQLREAFF
J: TRBJ2-7; V: TRBV12-3/TRBV12-4; D: .; size: .; DNA: TGTGCCAGCAGCCTGACAGGCTCCTACGAGCAGTACTTC; CDR3: CASSLTGSYEQYF
J: TRBJ2-2; V: TRBV9; D: .; size: .; DNA: TGTGCCAGCACGATGTGGTCAGCGAGCCCCGGGGAGCTGTTTTTT; CDR3: CASTMWSASPGELFF
J: TRBJ2-5; V: TRBV28; D: .; size: few; DNA: TGTGCCAGCACCCAACCGGGGGTCCAAGAGACCCAGTACTTC; CDR3: CASTQPGVQETQYF
J: TRBJ2-5; V: TRBV3-1/TRBV3-2; D: TRBD2; size: once; DNA: TGTGCCAGCAGCAAAGCGGGGGGCCAAGAGACCCAGTACTTC; CDR3: CASSKAGGQETQYF
J: TRBJ2-3; V: TRBV3-1/TRBV3-2; D: .; size: .; DNA: TGTGCCAGCAGCCAATGGGGTCCTAGCACAGATACGCAGTATTTT; CDR3: CASSQWGPSTDTQYF
J: TRBJ1-5; V: TRBV7-2; D: .; size: .; DNA: TGTGCCAGCAGCTTATGGCAGGGAGGTCAGCCCCAGCATTTT; CDR3: CASSLWQGGQPQHF
J: TRBJ1-6; V: TRBV6-6; D: TRBD1; size: .; DNA: TGTGCCAGCAGTTACGGCGACAGGGCGGGGTCACCCCTCCACTTT; CDR3: CASSYGDRAGSPLHF
J: TRBJ2-2; V: TRBV5-1; D: .; size: .; DNA: TGCGCCAGCAGCCCGGCGCGGGCCTACACCGGGGAGCTGTTTTTT; CDR3: CASSPARAYTGELFF
J: TRBJ2-7; V: TRBV5-3; D: .; size: .; DNA: TGTGCCGCAAATGACGGACGATCCTACGAGCAGTACTTC; CDR3: CAANDGRSYEQYF
J: TRBJ1-2; V: TRBV4-2; D: TRBD1; size: .; DNA: TGTGCCAGCAGCCATGATGACAGGGGAAGAGGTGGCTACACCTTC; CDR3: CASSHDDRGRGGYTF
J: TRBJ2-3; V: TRBV5-1; D: .; size: .; DNA: TGCGCCAGCAGCTTGGGACTGGATACGCAGTATTTT; CDR3: CASSLGLDTQYF
J: TRBJ2-5; V: TRBV7-2; D: .; size: .; DNA: TGTGCCAGCAGCTGGAGGTACCAAGAGACCCAGTACTTC; CDR3: CASSWRYQETQYF
J: TRBJ2-7; V: TRBV7-9; D: TRBD2; size: .; DNA: TGTGCCAGCAGCCTCAGCGGGGGTGCAGCCTACGAGCAGTACTTC; CDR3: CASSLSGGAAYEQYF
J: TRBJ2-7; V: TRBV21-1; D: .; size: .; DNA: TGTGCCAGCAGCAAAGGGGACACGACCTACGAGCAGTACTTC; CDR3: CASSKGDTTYEQYF
J: TRBJ1-1; V: TRBV18; D: TRBD1; size: .; DNA: TGTGCCAGCTCATCTGGGACAGGGTCCAACACTGAAGCTTTCTTT; CDR3: CASSSGTGSNTEAFF
J: TRBJ2-5; V: TRBV4-2; D: .; size: .; DNA: TGTGCCAGCAGCCAAGTCCTACAGCACCAAGAGACCCAGTACTTC; CDR3: CASSQVLQHQETQYF
J: TRBJ2-2; V: TRBV6-5; D: TRBD2; size: .; DNA: TGTGCCAGCAGTTACTCCACCGGGGGGGCCGGGGAGCTGTTTTTT; CDR3: CASSYSTGGAGELFF
J: TRBJ2-3; V: TRBV7-9; D: TRBD2; size: .; DNA: TGTGCCAGCAGCTCCCGGAGTAGCGGGGTCACAGATACGCAGTATTTT; CDR3: CASSSRSSGVTDTQYF
J: TRBJ2-1; V: TRBV7-2; D: .; size: .; DNA: TGTGCCAGCAGCTTCCAGGGGCGGCCCAATGAGCAGTTCTTC; CDR3: CASSFQGRPNEQFF
J: TRBJ1-4; V: TRBV5-1; D: .; size: .; DNA: TGCGCCAGCAGCTTTCAGGGTTTCTCTAATGAAAAACTGTTTTTT; CDR3: CASSFQGFSNEKLFF
J: TRBJ1-2; V: TRBV19; D: .; size: .; DNA: TGTGCCAGTAGTAGGGGCAGGGGTGATGGCTACACCTTC; CDR3: CASSRGRGDGYTF
J: TRBJ2-7; V: TRBV11-2; D: .; size: .; DNA: TGTGCCAGCAGCTTAGGTCACCAATCCTACGAGCAGTACTTC; CDR3: CASSLGHQSYEQYF
J: TRBJ1-1; V: TRBV27; D: TRBD1; size: .; DNA: TGTGCCAGCAGTTTATGGGACAGGGTGAACACTGAAGCTTTCTTT; CDR3: CASSLWDRVNTEAFF
J: TRBJ1-6; V: TRBV11-2; D: TRBD1; size: .; DNA: TGTGCCAGCAGCTTAACAGGGGGTTCACCCCTCCACTTT; CDR3: CASSLTGGSPLHF
J: TRBJ1-4; V: TRBV4-1; D: .; size: once; DNA: TGCGCCAGTTTCCCGGGGGGGTTTGCAACTAATGAAAAACTGTTTTTT; CDR3: CASFPGGFATNEKLFF
J: TRBJ2-7; V: TRBV2; D: .; size: .; DNA: TGTGCCAGCACCGCGGACCCCCCGGGGAGCGAGCAGTACTTC; CDR3: CASTADPPGSEQYF
J: TRBJ2-3; V: TRBV7-9; D: .; size: few; DNA: TGTGCCAGCAGCCTAAGCACAGATACGCAGTATTTT; CDR3: CASSLSTDTQYF
J: TRBJ2-1; V: TRBV19; D: .; size: .; DNA: TGTGCCAGTAGTAAACACCTCCCCTGGACAGAGTACAATGAGCAGTTCTTC; CDR3: CASSKHLPWTEYNEQFF
J: TRBJ2-4; V: TRBV4-1; D: .; size: .; DNA: TGCGCCAGCAGCCAAGAGAACCTAGCCAAAAACATTCAGTACTTC; CDR3: CASSQENLAKNIQYF
J: TRBJ2-7; V: TRBV29-1; D: .; size: .; DNA: TGCAGCGTTCCAGGTCGAAGCTCCTACGAGCAGTACTTC; CDR3: CSVPGRSSYEQYF
J: TRBJ2-7; V: TRBV28; D: .; size: .; DNA: TGTGCCAGCAGTTCTAATGGCTACGAGCAGTACTTC; CDR3: CASSSNGYEQYF
J: TRBJ2-1; V: TRBV19; D: .; size: .; DNA: TGTGCCAGTACCCCGCAGACGGCGAACTCCTACAATGAGCAGTTCTTC; CDR3: CASTPQTANSYNEQFF
J: TRBJ1-2; V: TRBV14; D: TRBD1; size: .; DNA: TGTGCCAGCACGACAGGGGGTCGTAGGGGCTACACCTTC; CDR3: CASTTGGRRGYTF
J: TRBJ1-3; V: TRBV28; D: .; size: .; DNA: TGTGCCAGCAGTCTTCGGGGGGGGCGGCCACACCACTCTGGAAACACCATATATTTT; CDR3: CASSLRGGRPHHSGNTIYF
J: TRBJ1-2; V: TRBV9; D: TRBD1; size: once; DNA: TGTGCCAGCAGCGTCGGACAGGGGGGCGGCTATGGCTACACCTTC; CDR3: CASSVGQGGGYGYTF